Below, 15 T cell receptor beta chains from the same sample are listed, as sequenced in a study of CD8 T cells in Susac syndrome. Reverse transcription used about 0.45 to 1 ug RNA and random hexamers. One entry per CDR3 protein, called by TCRdb with MiXCR from the immunoSEQ multiplex PCR reads. Here the sample spans 100,000 to 150,000 distinct CDR3 sequences, roughly 96% being singletons. The sequenced sample was CD4+ T cells from PBMCs. These receptors all come from a human donor in good health.

J is TRBJ2-3 and V is TRBV20-1, with a weak D call TRBD2 (5 bases). The germline CDR1 and CDR2 sequences are DFQATT and SNEGSKA (reference sequence). There are 13 residues in the CDR3. Trimming stripped 1 base from V and 5 bases from J, with 10 bases between. CDR3 sequence: CSARAEDLDTQYF. The CDR3 coding sequence is TGCAGTGCTAGAGCGGAGGATCTAGATACGCAGTATTTT.

The V gene is TRBV3-1, the J gene TRBJ1-1; D ambiguous. In germline, CDR1 is LGHDT, CDR2 YNNKEL (reference sequence). CDR3 size: 14 residues. V dropped 1 base and J dropped 6 bases, with 12 bases sitting between them. The CDR3 DNA is TGTGCCAGCAGCCAAGTCTCGAGTCCCCCTGAAGCTTTCTTT. It yields the protein CASSQVSSPPEAFF. The entire variable domain, with the rest obtained from reference TRBV3-1 and TRBJ1-1, is as follows: DTAVSQTPKYLVTQMGNDKSIKCEQNLGHDTMYWYKQDSKKFLKIMFSYNNKELIINETVPNRFSPKSPDKAHLNLHINSLELGDSAVYFCASSQVSSPPEAFFGQGTRLTVV.

The chain recombines TRBV30 with TRBJ2-1; 8 bases line up with TRBD2. Germline assignment: CDR1 GTSNPN and CDR2 SVGIG (reference sequence). Trimming took 2 bases from V and 7 from J; bases not matched to a gene: 10. The CDR3 sequence is 15 residues long. The CDR3 here is CAWSIRLAFMNEQFF. CDR3 bases: TGTGCCTGGAGTATCAGACTAGCGTTTATGAATGAGCAGTTCTTC. Full variable domain (missing parts from reference TRBV30 and TRBJ2-1): SQTIHQWPATLVQPVGSPLSLECTVEGTSNPNLYWYRQAAGRGLQLLFYSVGIGQISSEVPQNLSASRPQDRQFILSSKKLLLSDSGFYLCAWSIRLAFMNEQFFGPGTRLTVL.

This rearrangement joins TRBV4-1 to TRBJ2-7; D is perhaps TRBD2 (6 bases). This CDR3 is 15 amino acids long. V was clipped by 0 bases and J by 3 bases, with 12 bases between them. The germline gives CDR1 MGHRA, CDR2 YSYEKL. Here the CDR3 reads CASSQEKNGGYEQYF. CDR3 DNA: TGCGCCAGCAGCCAAGAGAAGAACGGGGGCTACGAGCAGTACTTC.

V gene TRBV6-4 combines with J gene TRBJ2-3, with D unclear. The V end was cut by 4 bases, the J end by 1 base, with 9 bases between. The CDR3 has 14 amino acids. Per the germline V gene, CDR1 is MRHNA and CDR2 is SNTAGT. The CDR3 is CASSAVLGTDTQYF. The CDR3 DNA sequence: TGTGCCAGCAGTGCGGTTCTCGGCACAGATACGCAGTATTTT.

J is TRBJ2-2 and V is TRBV7-2; D not certain. This CDR3 is 14 amino acids long. The germline V gene encodes CDR1 SGHTA and CDR2 FQGNSA. Trimming removed 5 bases at V and 4 bases at J, with 11 bases between. CDR3 in DNA: TGTGCCAGCAGCCTATTAATCCTCACCGGGGAGCTGTTTTTT. Its translation is CASSLLILTGELFF.

The CDR3 bases are TGTGCCAGCAGAAGGCTAGCGGGAGGGCCGGAAGAGACCCAGTACTTC. Protein: CASRRLAGGPEETQYF. The V gene is TRBV27, the J gene TRBJ2-5, with 12 bases fitting TRBD2. The trim removed 6 bases at V and 3 bases at J, leaving 8 bases unmatched. The CDR3 runs 16 residues. Germline V gene lookup returns CDR1 MNHEY and CDR2 SMNVEV (reference sequence).

This clonotype was recorded only once. The J gene is TRBJ2-7, the V gene TRBV28, with D possibly being TRBD1 (5 bases). This CDR3 has 15 amino acids. Trimming removed 4 bases from V and 4 bases from J, with 17 bases in between. The germline V gene encodes CDR1 MDHEN and CDR2 SYDVKM. CDR3 amino acids: CASSSLGAQGYEQYF. CDR3 nucleotides: TGTGCCAGCAGTTCCCTCGGCGCCCAGGGATACGAGCAGTACTTC.

The chain combines TRBV3-1 with TRBJ1-2, with 8 bases identical to TRBD1. The ends lost 0 bases at V and 5 bases at J; junction bases unmatched: 2. Looked up from germline, CDR1 is LGHDT and CDR2 is YNNKEL (reference sequence). The CDR3 spans 14 residues. The CDR3, as DNA: TGTGCCAGCAGCCAAGATGGGACAGGTTATGGCTACACCTTC. This encodes CASSQDGTGYGYTF. Supplemented by reference TRBV3-1 and TRBJ1-2, the full variable domain reads DTAVSQTPKYLVTQMGNDKSIKCEQNLGHDTMYWYKQDSKKFLKIMFSYNNKELIINETVPNRFSPKSPDKAHLNLHINSLELGDSAVYFCASSQDGTGYGYTFGSGTRLTVV.

V is TRBV18 and J is TRBJ1-1; tentative D call: TRBD1 (5 bases). Germline V gene data show CDR1 as KGHSH and CDR2 as LQKENI. The germline V and J ends were trimmed by 5 bases and 3 bases, with 19 bases remaining between them. The CDR3 has 16 amino acids. The CDR3 reads CASSSLSWGSDTEAFF. In DNA form, the CDR3 reads TGTGCCAGCTCATCTCTATCGTGGGGCTCGGACACTGAAGCTTTCTTT.

The V call is TRBV2, the J call TRBJ1-5; D is unresolved. From germline, CDR1 is SNHLY and CDR2 FYNNEI. This CDR3 is built from 15 residues. The V end was cut by 1 base, the J end by 1 base, with 8 bases between. The CDR3 protein is CASSEVPGSNQPQHF. Written as DNA, the CDR3 is TGTGCCAGCAGTGAAGTCCCGGGGAGCAATCAGCCCCAGCATTTT.

The rearrangement joins TRBV28 to TRBJ2-7; D might be TRBD2 (6 bases). Trimming stripped 6 bases from V and 6 bases from J, with 12 bases between. Germline assignment: CDR1 MDHEN and CDR2 SYDVKM. The CDR3 spans 12 residues. The CDR3 coding sequence is TGTGCCAGCAGGGGACTTTTTGGCGAGCAGTACTTC. The encoded protein is CASRGLFGEQYF.

This clonotype was observed a single time. The rearrangement uses TRBV2 and TRBJ2-5; 12 bases are shared with TRBD2. CDR1 and CDR2 from the germline V gene are SNHLY and FYNNEI. V trimming: 6 bases; J trimming: 2 bases; junction bases outside the gene matches: 4. The length of the CDR3 is 15 residues. CDR3 protein: CASRGLAGHQETQYF. The DNA for the CDR3 is TGTGCCAGCAGAGGACTAGCGGGGCATCAAGAGACCCAGTACTTC.

The rearrangement links TRBV6-2 or TRBV6-3 to TRBJ2-7; 8 bases fit TRBD2. J gave up 2 bases and V 5 bases, and 11 bases lay outside the gene matches. Germline V CDR1 and CDR2: MNHEY, SVGEGT. The CDR3 covers 16 residues. The chain's CDR3 is CASSPLSGSGAYEQYF. The CDR3 DNA is TGTGCCAGCAGTCCTCTCAGCGGGAGTGGGGCCTACGAGCAGTACTTC.

The rearrangement uses TRBV5-1 and TRBJ1-1; TRBD1 matches at 11 bases. Trimming at V came to 5 bases and at J to 6 bases, leaving 9 bases not matched to a gene. The CDR3 consists of 15 residues. CDR1 and CDR2 from the germline V gene are SGHRS and YFSETQ. CDR3 DNA: TGCGCCAGCAGAGATAGGACAGGGGGCGAGGCTGAAGCTTTCTTT. This codes for CASRDRTGGEAEAFF.